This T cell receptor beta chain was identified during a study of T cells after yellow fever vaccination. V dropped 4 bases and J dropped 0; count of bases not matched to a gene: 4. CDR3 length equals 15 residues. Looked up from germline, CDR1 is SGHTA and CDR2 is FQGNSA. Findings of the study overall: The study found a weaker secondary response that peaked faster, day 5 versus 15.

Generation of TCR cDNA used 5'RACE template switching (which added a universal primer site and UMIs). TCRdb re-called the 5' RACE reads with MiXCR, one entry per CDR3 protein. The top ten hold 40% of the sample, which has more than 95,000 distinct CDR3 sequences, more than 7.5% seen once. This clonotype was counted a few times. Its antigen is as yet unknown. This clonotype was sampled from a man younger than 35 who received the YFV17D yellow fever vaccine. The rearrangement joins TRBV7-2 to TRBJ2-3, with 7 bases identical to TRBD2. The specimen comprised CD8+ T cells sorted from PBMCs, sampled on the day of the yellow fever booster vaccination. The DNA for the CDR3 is TGTGCCAGCAGCTCGTGGGGGGGTAGCACAGATACGCAGTATTTT. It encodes CASSSWGGSTDTQYF.